This T cell receptor beta chain stems from a study of CD8 T cells in ankylosing spondylitis. Study outcomes and limitations: Seemingly distinctive of ankylosing spondylitis blood was a TCR beta motif formed by eight highly homologous variants. Significant enrichment of disease-linked clones was reported in matched ankylosing spondylitis synovial fluid. With a CD8+ phenotype, disease-linked clones were relatively rare in peripheral blood.

With 1 base removed from V and 0 bases from J, the gap between germline ends came to 13 bases. This CDR3 is 18 amino acids long. In TCRdb, the 5' RACE reads were re-called with MiXCR into one record per CDR3 protein. The table includes approximately 350,000 distinct CDR3 sequences, 14% to 15% detected once. A single count supports this clonotype. The antigen remains undetermined. This rearrangement joins TRBV12-3 or TRBV12-4 to TRBJ1-6, with D possibly TRBD1 on 5 matching bases. The source material was blood, either unsorted or a sorted T cell fraction (not recorded which). This TCR derives from a male donor with ankylosing spondylitis or in good health (not recorded which). This CDR3 is CASSLGTTSSSYNSPLHF. In nucleotides, the CDR3 is TGTGCCAGCAGTTTAGGGACAACAAGCAGCTCCTATAATTCACCCCTCCACTTT.